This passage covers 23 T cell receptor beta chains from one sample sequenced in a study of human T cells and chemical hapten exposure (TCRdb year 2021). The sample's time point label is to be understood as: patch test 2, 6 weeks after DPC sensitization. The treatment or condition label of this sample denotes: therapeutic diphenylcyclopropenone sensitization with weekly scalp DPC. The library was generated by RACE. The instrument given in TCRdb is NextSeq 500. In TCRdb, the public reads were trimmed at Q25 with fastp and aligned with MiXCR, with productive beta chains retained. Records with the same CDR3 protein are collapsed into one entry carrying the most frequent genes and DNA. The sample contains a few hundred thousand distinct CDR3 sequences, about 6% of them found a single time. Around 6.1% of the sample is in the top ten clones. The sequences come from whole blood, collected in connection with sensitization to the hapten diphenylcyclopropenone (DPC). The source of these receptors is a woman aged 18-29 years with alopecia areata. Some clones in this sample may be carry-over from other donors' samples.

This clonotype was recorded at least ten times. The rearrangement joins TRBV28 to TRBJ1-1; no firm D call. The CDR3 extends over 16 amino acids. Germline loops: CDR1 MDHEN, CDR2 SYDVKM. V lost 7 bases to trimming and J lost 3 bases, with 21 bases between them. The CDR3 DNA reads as TGTGCCAGCACCTCACCTTCGTCGCCCCGGGACACTGAAGCTTTCTTT. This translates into CASTSPSSPRDTEAFF.

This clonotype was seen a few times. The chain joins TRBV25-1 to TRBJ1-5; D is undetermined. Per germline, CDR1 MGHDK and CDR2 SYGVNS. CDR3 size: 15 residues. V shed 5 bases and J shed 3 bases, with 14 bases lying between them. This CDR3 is CASSPNWGNNQPQHF. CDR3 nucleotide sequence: TGTGCCAGCAGTCCGAACTGGGGAAACAATCAGCCCCAGCATTTT.

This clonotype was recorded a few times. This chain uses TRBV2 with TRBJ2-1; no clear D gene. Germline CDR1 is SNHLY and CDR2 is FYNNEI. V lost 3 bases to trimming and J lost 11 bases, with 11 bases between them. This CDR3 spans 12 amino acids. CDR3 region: CASSDVPLKQFF. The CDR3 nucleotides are TGTGCCAGCAGTGATGTACCCCTCAAGCAGTTCTTC.

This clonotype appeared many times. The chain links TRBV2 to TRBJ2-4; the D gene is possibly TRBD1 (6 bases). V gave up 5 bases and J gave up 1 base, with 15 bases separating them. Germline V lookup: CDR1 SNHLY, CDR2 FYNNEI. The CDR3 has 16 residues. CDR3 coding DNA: TGTGCCAGCAGTCCTAGGGGGTCGGTGGCCAAAAACATTCAGTACTTC. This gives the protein CASSPRGSVAKNIQYF.

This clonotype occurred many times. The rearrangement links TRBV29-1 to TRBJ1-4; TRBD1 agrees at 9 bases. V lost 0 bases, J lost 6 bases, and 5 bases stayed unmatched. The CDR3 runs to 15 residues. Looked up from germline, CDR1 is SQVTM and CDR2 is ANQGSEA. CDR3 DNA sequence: TGCAGCGTTGAAGACGTTCGACAGGGGGATGAAAAACTGTTTTTT. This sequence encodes CSVEDVRQGDEKLFF.

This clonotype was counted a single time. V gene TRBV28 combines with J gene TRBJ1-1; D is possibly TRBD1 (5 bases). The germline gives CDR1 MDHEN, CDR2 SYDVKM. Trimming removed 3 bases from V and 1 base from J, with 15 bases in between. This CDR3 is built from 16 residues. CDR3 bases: TGTGCCAGCAGTTTTTATACCGGCAGGGAGAACACTGAAGCTTTCTTT. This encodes CASSFYTGRENTEAFF.

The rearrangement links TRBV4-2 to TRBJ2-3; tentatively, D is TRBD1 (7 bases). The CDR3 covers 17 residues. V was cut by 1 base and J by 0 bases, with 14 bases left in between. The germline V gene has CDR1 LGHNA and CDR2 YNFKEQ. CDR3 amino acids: CASSQGAGGTSTDTQYF. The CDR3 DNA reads TGTGCCAGCAGCCAAGGAGCAGGGGGGACTAGCACAGATACGCAGTATTTT.

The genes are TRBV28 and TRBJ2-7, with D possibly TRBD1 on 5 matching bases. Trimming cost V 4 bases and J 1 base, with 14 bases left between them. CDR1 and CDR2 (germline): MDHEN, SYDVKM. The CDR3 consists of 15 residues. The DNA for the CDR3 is TGTGCCAGCAGTTCCACCTCCTACAGGTCCTACGAGCAGTACTTC. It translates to CASSSTSYRSYEQYF.

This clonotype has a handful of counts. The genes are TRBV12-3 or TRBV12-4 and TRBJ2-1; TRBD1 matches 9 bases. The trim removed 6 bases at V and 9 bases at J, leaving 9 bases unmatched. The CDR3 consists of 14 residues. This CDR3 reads CASSPGTGFSEQFF. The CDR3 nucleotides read TGTGCCAGCAGCCCCGGGACAGGGTTCAGTGAGCAGTTCTTC.

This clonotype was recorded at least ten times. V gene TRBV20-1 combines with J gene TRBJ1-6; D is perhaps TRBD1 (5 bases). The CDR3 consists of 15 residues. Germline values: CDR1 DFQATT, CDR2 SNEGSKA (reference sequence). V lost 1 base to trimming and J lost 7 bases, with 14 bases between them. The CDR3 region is CSARAPGRTNSPLHF. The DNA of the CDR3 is TGCAGTGCTAGAGCTCCGGGACGGACAAATTCACCCCTCCACTTT.

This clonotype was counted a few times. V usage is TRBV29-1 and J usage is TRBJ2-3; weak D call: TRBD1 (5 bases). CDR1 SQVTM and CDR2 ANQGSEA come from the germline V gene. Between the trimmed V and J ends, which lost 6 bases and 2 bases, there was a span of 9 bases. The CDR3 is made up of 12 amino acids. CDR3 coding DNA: TGCAGCGTCAAGGACACCACAGATACGCAGTATTTT. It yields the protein CSVKDTTDTQYF.

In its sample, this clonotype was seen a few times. The CDR3 sequence is CASSGEPSTDTQYF. The CDR3 DNA reads as TGTGCCAGCAGTGGTGAGCCTAGCACAGATACGCAGTATTTT. V is TRBV6-4 and J is TRBJ2-3; D gene uncertain. The CDR3 runs 14 residues. V lost 4 bases, J lost 0 bases, and 8 bases lay in between. Germline V gives CDR1 MRHNA, CDR2 SNTAGT.

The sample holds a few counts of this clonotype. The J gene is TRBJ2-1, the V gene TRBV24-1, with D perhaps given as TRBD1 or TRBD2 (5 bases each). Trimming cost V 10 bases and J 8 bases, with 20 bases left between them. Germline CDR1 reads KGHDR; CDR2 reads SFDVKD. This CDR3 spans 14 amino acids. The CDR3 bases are TGTGCCACTCAAACTCGACTGGGGGTGGATGAGCAGTTCTTC. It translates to CATQTRLGVDEQFF.

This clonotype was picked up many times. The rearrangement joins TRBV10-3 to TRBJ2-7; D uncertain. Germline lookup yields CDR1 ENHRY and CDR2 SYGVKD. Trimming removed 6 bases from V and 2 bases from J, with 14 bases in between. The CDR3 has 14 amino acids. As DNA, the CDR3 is TGTGCCATCAGCGCCGGAACATCGGCCTACGAGCAGTACTTC. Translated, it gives CAISAGTSAYEQYF.

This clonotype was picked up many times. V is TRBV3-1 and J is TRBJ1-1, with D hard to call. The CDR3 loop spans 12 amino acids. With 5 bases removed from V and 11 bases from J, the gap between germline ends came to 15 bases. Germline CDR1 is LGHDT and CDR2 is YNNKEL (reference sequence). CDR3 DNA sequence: TGTGCCAGCAGCTTACGGACCCGACGGGCTTTCTTT. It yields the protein CASSLRTRRAFF.

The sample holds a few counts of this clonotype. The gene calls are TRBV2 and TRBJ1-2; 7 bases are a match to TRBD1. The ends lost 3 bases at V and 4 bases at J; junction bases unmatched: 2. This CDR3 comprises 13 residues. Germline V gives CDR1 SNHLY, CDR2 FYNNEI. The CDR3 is CASSEDRSYGYTF. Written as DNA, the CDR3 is TGTGCCAGCAGTGAGGACAGGTCCTATGGCTACACCTTC.

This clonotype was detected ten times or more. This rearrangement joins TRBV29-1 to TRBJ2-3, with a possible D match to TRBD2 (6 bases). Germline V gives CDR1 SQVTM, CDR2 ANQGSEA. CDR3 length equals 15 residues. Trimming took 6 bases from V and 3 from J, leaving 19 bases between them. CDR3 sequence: CSVIPGMEGTDTQYF. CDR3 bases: TGCAGCGTCATCCCGGGGATGGAGGGGACAGATACGCAGTATTTT.

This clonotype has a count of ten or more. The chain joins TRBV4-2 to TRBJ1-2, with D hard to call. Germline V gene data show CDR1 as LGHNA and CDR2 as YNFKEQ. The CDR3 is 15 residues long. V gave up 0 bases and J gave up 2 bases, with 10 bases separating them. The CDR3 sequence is CASSQDITDNYGYTF. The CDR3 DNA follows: TGTGCCAGCAGCCAAGACATTACAGACAACTATGGCTACACCTTC.

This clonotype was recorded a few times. CDR3 sequence reads: CASSLTGTLDRGEQYF. The CDR3 DNA follows: TGTGCCAGCAGCTTAACGGGGACCCTAGATAGAGGGGAGCAGTATTTT. The chain employs TRBV7-3 and TRBJ2-3, with D possibly being TRBD1 or TRBD2 (5 bases each). Trimming removed 0 bases at V and 11 bases at J, with 21 bases between. Germline V lookup: CDR1 SGHTA, CDR2 FQGTGA. The CDR3 covers 16 residues.

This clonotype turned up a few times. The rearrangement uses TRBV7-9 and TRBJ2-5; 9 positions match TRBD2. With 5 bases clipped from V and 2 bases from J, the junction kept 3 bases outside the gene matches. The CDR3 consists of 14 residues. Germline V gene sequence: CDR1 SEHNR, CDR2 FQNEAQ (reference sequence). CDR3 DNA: TGTGCCAGCAGCCGCGGACTAGCGCAAGAGACCCAGTACTTC. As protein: CASSRGLAQETQYF. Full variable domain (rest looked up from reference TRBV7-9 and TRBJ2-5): DTGVSQNPRHKITKRGQNVTFRCDPISEHNRLYWYRQTLGQGPEFLTYFQNEAQLEKSRLLSDRFSAERPKGSFSTLEIQRTEQGDSAMYLCASSRGLAQETQYFGPGTRLLVL.

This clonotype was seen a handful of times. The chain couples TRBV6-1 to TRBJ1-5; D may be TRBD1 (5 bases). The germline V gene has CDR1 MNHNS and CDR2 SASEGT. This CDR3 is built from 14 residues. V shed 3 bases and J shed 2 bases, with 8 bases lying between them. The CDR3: CASSDGGGNQPQHF. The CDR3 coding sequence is TGTGCCAGCAGTGATGGGGGAGGCAATCAGCCCCAGCATTTT.

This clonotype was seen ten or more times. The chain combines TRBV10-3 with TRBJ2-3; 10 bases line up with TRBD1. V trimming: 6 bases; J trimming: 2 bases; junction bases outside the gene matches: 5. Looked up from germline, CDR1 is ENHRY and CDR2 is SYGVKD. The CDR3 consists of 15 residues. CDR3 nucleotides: TGTGCCATCAGGACAGGGGGCGCTTTCACAGATACGCAGTATTTT. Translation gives CAIRTGGAFTDTQYF.

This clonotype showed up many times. CDR3 loop: CASSINRGDDGYTF. In DNA form, the CDR3 reads TGTGCCAGCAGTATTAACAGGGGAGACGATGGCTACACCTTC. This sequence joins TRBV28 and TRBJ1-2, with 7 nucleotides matching TRBD1. This CDR3 comprises 14 residues. V lost 5 bases to trimming and J lost 6 bases; unmatched junction nucleotides: 9. CDR1 and CDR2 from the germline V gene are MDHEN and SYDVKM.